Listed below are T cell receptor beta chains from one sample, sequenced in a study of blood T cell repertoires in COVID-19. This table comes from immunoSEQ multiplex PCR, and its TCRdb copy is limited to in-frame clones, with some not included. The sample holds 89,000 or so clones, 89% seen once. Sequencing used peripheral blood. These TCRs come from a man aged 45-60 years with COVID-19, enrolled during active disease. Each CDR3 is given with its conserved first and last residue. D genes are given only for firm matches. The size entry is marked missing in some rows and otherwise reads once, few, many or a size class.

j_call,v_call,clone_size,d_call,cdr3_aa,cdr3_nt
TRBJ2-5,TRBV4-1,-,TRBD2,CASSQEVTSGGETQYF,TGCGCCAGCAGCCAAGAAGTTACTAGCGGGGGGGAGACCCAGTACTTC
TRBJ1-6,TRBV15,-,TRBD1,CATRTGYYSPLHF,TGTGCCACTAGGACAGGTTATTATTCACCCCTCCACTTT
TRBJ1-4,TRBV5-1,-,TRBD1,CASSTQGAPYEKLFF,TGCGCCAGCAGCACACAGGGGGCGCCTTATGAAAAACTGTTTTTT
TRBJ2-1,TRBV5-5,-,TRBD1,CASSLTGQGSYNEQFF,TGTGCCAGCAGCCTAACGGGACAGGGCAGCTACAATGAGCAGTTCTTC
TRBJ2-1,TRBV27,once,-,CASRPGTVPTNNEQFF,TGTGCCAGCAGGCCAGGGACTGTACCTACGAACAATGAGCAGTTCTTC
TRBJ1-4,TRBV10-3,-,TRBD1,CAISERTGRDEKLFF,TGTGCCATCAGTGAGAGGACAGGGCGTGATGAAAAACTGTTTTTT
TRBJ1-4,TRBV7-9,-,TRBD1,CASSTRTLRQGAREKLFF,TGTGCCAGCAGCACACGCACCCTTAGACAGGGGGCGAGGGAAAAACTGTTTTTT
TRBJ2-3,TRBV19,-,-,CASKAGGTDTQYF,TGTGCCAGTAAGGCGGGTGGCACAGATACGCAGTATTTT
TRBJ1-1,TRBV6-5,-,-,CASRKLRMNTEAFF,TGTGCCAGCAGAAAGCTCCGAATGAACACTGAAGCTTTCTTT
TRBJ2-6,TRBV19,-,TRBD1,CASSRGQGSSGANVLTF,TGTGCCAGTAGTAGGGGACAGGGAAGCTCTGGGGCCAACGTCCTGACTTTC
TRBJ2-7,TRBV9,-,TRBD1,CASSSSGTGSYEQYF,TGTGCCAGCAGCTCGTCCGGGACAGGTAGCTACGAGCAGTACTTC
TRBJ1-1,TRBV6-5,-,-,CASSYRAGNTEAFF,TGTGCCAGCAGTTACAGGGCGGGGAACACTGAAGCTTTCTTT
TRBJ2-1,TRBV2,-,TRBD1,CASSSDRGPFYNEQFF,TGTGCCAGCAGTTCGGACAGGGGGCCCTTCTACAATGAGCAGTTCTTC
TRBJ1-2,TRBV6-5,-,-,CASSPSGANGYTF,TGTGCCAGCAGTCCGTCAGGGGCAAATGGCTACACCTTC
TRBJ1-2,TRBV7-9,-,TRBD1,CASSPRTGPVGYTF,TGTGCCAGCAGCCCCCGGACAGGACCGGTTGGCTACACCTTC
TRBJ2-2,TRBV19,once,-,CASRDKNTGELFF,TGTGCCAGCCGGGACAAGAACACCGGGGAGCTGTTTTTT
TRBJ2-7,TRBV9,once,-,CASSVGPGENYEQYF,TGTGCCAGCAGCGTAGGCCCAGGGGAAAACTACGAGCAGTACTTC
TRBJ2-7,TRBV5-4,-,-,CASSWGPASYEQYF,TGTGCCAGCAGCTGGGGGCCAGCTTCCTACGAGCAGTACTTC
TRBJ2-7,TRBV6-5,few,-,CASSYGQATYEQYF,TGTGCCAGCAGTTATGGGCAGGCAACCTACGAGCAGTACTTC
TRBJ1-2,TRBV12-3/TRBV12-4,-,-,CASSPGGGYTF,TGTGCCAGCAGTCCGGGTGGGGGCTACACCTTC
TRBJ1-1,TRBV14,-,-,CASSPLGGAWAFF,TGTGCCAGCAGCCCCTTGGGGGGGGCTTGGGCTTTCTTT
TRBJ1-1,TRBV7-9,-,-,CASSSPTGPENTEAFF,TGTGCCAGCAGCTCACCGACAGGTCCCGAGAACACTGAAGCTTTCTTT